This passage covers 31 T cell receptor beta chains from one sample sequenced in a study of blood T cell repertoires in COVID-19. Generated by immunoSEQ multiplex PCR, the TCRdb table keeps only in-frame clones and is missing some. Here the sample spans about 80,000 clones, around 89% being singletons. The sample taken for sequencing was peripheral blood. Receptors originate from a woman older than 75 with acute or convalescent COVID-19.

V usage is TRBV6-5 and J usage is TRBJ1-6; no clear D. This CDR3 region has 15 residues. Trimming left V 0 bases short and J 8 bases short, with 11 bases between. Germline V gene data show CDR1 as MNHEY and CDR2 as SVGAGI. This CDR3 is CASSYSAAVDSPLHF. The CDR3, as DNA: TGTGCCAGCAGTTACTCGGCTGCAGTGGATTCACCCCTCCACTTT.

This chain connects TRBV11-2 to TRBJ2-7, with D possibly TRBD1 on 5 matching bases. Germline V gene sequence: CDR1 SGHAT, CDR2 FQNNGV. The CDR3 runs to 14 residues. The V and J ends lost 3 bases and 1 base respectively, with 10 bases between them. The CDR3 sequence is CASSLSRQSYEQYF. CDR3 coding DNA: TGTGCCAGCAGCTTGTCGAGACAGTCCTACGAGCAGTACTTC.

CDR3 DNA sequence: TGTGCCAGCAGTGAAGCCGATCCCCGGGTTGAGTATGGCTACACCTTC. This sequence encodes CASSEADPRVEYGYTF. The chain couples TRBV6-1 to TRBJ1-2, with D unclear. Per the germline V gene, CDR1 is MNHNS and CDR2 is SASEGT. V lost 0 bases and J 5 bases, leaving 16 bases between the germline ends. The CDR3 is 16 amino acids.

The chain recombines TRBV7-6 with TRBJ2-3; D might be TRBD2 (5 bases). V lost 0 bases and J 1 base, leaving 5 bases between the germline ends. The CDR3 totals 14 residues. Germline lookup yields CDR1 SGHVS and CDR2 FNYEAQ. The CDR3 coding sequence is TGTGCCAGCAGCTTAGCCGGGGGCACAGATACGCAGTATTTT. It translates to CASSLAGGTDTQYF.

This chain uses TRBV5-1 with TRBJ1-2; D may be TRBD1 (5 bases). V was clipped by 4 bases and J by 3 bases, with 10 bases between them. Germline V gene lookup returns CDR1 SGHRS and CDR2 YFSETQ. The CDR3 extends over 13 amino acids. This CDR3 reads CASSRGEDYGYTF. DNA for the CDR3: TGCGCCAGCAGCAGAGGGGAGGACTATGGCTACACCTTC.

The chain recombines TRBV5-4 with TRBJ2-2, with TRBD1 matching over 9 bases. Unmatched junction bases numbered 6, after V lost 3 bases and J lost 3 bases. The CDR3 loop spans 16 amino acids. Germline V CDR1 and CDR2: SGHNT, YYREEE (reference sequence). The CDR3 DNA is TGTGCCAGCAGCTCCGGGACAGGGTCGTACACCGGGGAGCTGTTTTTT. Residues: CASSSGTGSYTGELFF.

The chain recombines TRBV7-3 with TRBJ1-5, with no clear D. Germline-derived CDR1 and CDR2 are SGHTA and FQGTGA. This CDR3 has 13 residues. The V gene lost 0 bases and the J gene lost 5 bases, with 5 bases spanning the gap. The CDR3 nucleotides are TGTGCCAGCAGCTTAACTCGGGATCAGCCCCAGCATTTT. The encoded protein is CASSLTRDQPQHF.

This chain joins TRBV18 and TRBJ2-2, with D possibly being TRBD1 (5 bases). Germline V gene sequence: CDR1 KGHSH, CDR2 LQKENI. This CDR3 spans 16 amino acids. V was pared by 6 bases and J by 4 bases, with 18 bases between. The DNA for the CDR3 is TGTGCCAGCTCGTATCAGGTGCACAGGCCCACCGGGGAGCTGTTTTTT. This gives the protein CASSYQVHRPTGELFF.

The V call is TRBV7-9, the J call TRBJ1-1; D is perhaps TRBD1 (5 bases). V lost 11 bases, J lost 1 base, and 17 bases lay in between. The V gene's germline CDR1 is SEHNR and CDR2 FQNEAQ (reference sequence). This CDR3 has 14 residues. CDR3: CAGGSGGKNTEAFF. The CDR3 DNA reads as TGTGCCGGCGGATCGGGGGGGAAGAACACTGAAGCTTTCTTT.

The chain recombines TRBV7-2 with TRBJ2-7, with no clear D. Germline V gene lookup returns CDR1 SGHTA and CDR2 FQGNSA. Deletions cut 5 bases from V and 6 bases from J, with 14 bases between. This CDR3 comprises 13 residues. The CDR3 DNA reads as TGTGCCAGCAGCCCGATAATCTACTCCGAGCAGTACTTC. This sequence encodes CASSPIIYSEQYF. Variable domain in full (rest from reference TRBV7-2 and TRBJ2-7): GAGVSQSPSNKVTEKGKDVELRCDPISGHTALYWYRQSLGQGLEFLIYFQGNSAPDKSGLPSDRFSAERTGGSVSTLTIQRTQQEDSAVYLCASSPIIYSEQYFGPGTRLTVT.

The chain employs TRBV7-9 and TRBJ2-2; 8 nucleotides match TRBD1. CDR1 and CDR2 from the germline V gene are SEHNR and FQNEAQ (reference sequence). The CDR3 has 15 amino acids. J lost 3 bases, V lost 6 bases, and 6 bases had no gene match. The DNA of the CDR3 is TGTGCCAGCAGGCAGACAGGGGTTGACACCGGGGAGCTGTTTTTT. This translates into CASRQTGVDTGELFF.

This chain connects TRBV9 to TRBJ1-2, with unresolved D. The CDR3 extends over 15 amino acids. The V end lost 3 bases, the J end lost 0 bases, and 12 bases lay between the germline ends. CDR1 and CDR2 from the germline V gene are SGDLS and YYNGEE. As DNA, the CDR3 is TGTGCCAGCAGCGCCGAGGGCGGCGCTAACTATGGCTACACCTTC. This sequence encodes CASSAEGGANYGYTF. The complete variable domain, with remaining parts taken from reference TRBV9 and TRBJ1-2, reads DSGVTQTPKHLITATGQRVTLRCSPRSGDLSVYWYQQSLDQGLQFLIQYYNGEERAKGNILERFSAQQFPDLHSELNLSSLELGDSALYFCASSAEGGANYGYTFGSGTRLTVV.

The chain recombines TRBV18 with TRBJ2-1; D is perhaps TRBD1 (5 bases). Germline CDR1 KGHSH, CDR2 LQKENI. V shed 6 bases and J shed 6 bases, with 12 bases lying between them. The CDR3 runs 13 residues. CDR3 loop: CASSTDSVNEQFF. CDR3 nucleotide sequence: TGTGCCAGCTCCACCGACAGCGTCAATGAGCAGTTCTTC.

This chain uses TRBV20-1 with TRBJ2-1, with TRBD2 identical over 10 bases. CDR3 length equals 13 residues. The V segment lost 3 bases and the J segment 9 bases; nucleotides outside the gene matches: 5. The germline CDR1 and CDR2 sequences are DFQATT and SNEGSKA (reference sequence). CDR3 in DNA: TGCAGTGCTAGTAATAGCGGGGGGCTTGAGCAGTTCTTC. Encoded protein: CSASNSGGLEQFF.

The chain couples TRBV5-1 to TRBJ2-5; no clear D. Trimming took off 0 bases at V and 4 bases at J, with 4 bases between the two ends. The CDR3 covers 12 residues. Germline values: CDR1 SGHRS, CDR2 YFSETQ. CDR3 region: CASSLAGETQYF. The CDR3 coding sequence is TGCGCCAGCAGCTTGGCGGGAGAGACCCAGTACTTC.

This clone appeared a few times. J is TRBJ1-1 and V is TRBV3-1 (or the pseudogene TRBV3-2); 8 nucleotides match TRBD1. The length of the CDR3 is 13 residues. Unmatched junction bases numbered 1, after V lost 3 bases and J lost 4 bases. The V gene's germline CDR1 is LGHDT and CDR2 YNNKEL (reference sequence). CDR3 DNA: TGTGCCAGCAGCCAGGACAGGGTCACTGAAGCTTTCTTT. Encoded protein: CASSQDRVTEAFF.

The genes are TRBV6-6 and TRBJ2-5, with TRBD2 as a possible D gene (6 bases). Germline CDR1 MNHNY, CDR2 SVGAGI (reference sequence). This CDR3 is built from 16 residues. V was pared by 3 bases and J by 5 bases, with 19 bases between. The CDR3 is CASSYVAGTNTETQYF. The CDR3 nucleotides read TGTGCCAGCAGTTATGTTGCGGGGACCAACACGGAGACCCAGTACTTC.

This clone was seen a few times. CDR3 sequence reads: CAISSTGNWDTEAFF. The CDR3 bases are TGTGCCATCAGTTCAACAGGGAATTGGGACACTGAAGCTTTCTTT. V and J are TRBV10-3 and TRBJ1-1; D might be TRBD1 (6 bases). CDR3 length equals 15 residues. V lost 5 bases to trimming and J lost 3 bases, with 16 bases between them. Germline loops: CDR1 ENHRY, CDR2 SYGVKD.

This chain links TRBV14 with TRBJ2-1; 9 bases are shared with TRBD1. The germline V gene encodes CDR1 SGHDN and CDR2 FVKESK. Germline trimming cut 3 bases from V and 2 bases from J; bases unmatched to any gene: 2. This CDR3 spans 15 amino acids. The CDR3 loop is CASSQTGGTYNEQFF. In DNA form, the CDR3 reads TGTGCCAGCAGCCAGACAGGGGGTACCTACAATGAGCAGTTCTTC.

Written as DNA, the CDR3 is TGTGCCTGGGGGGACAGCACTAATGAAAAACTGTTTTTT. Its protein product is CAWGDSTNEKLFF. The chain uses TRBV30 and TRBJ1-4, with 7 bases matching TRBD1. CDR3 length: 13 residues. Germline lookup yields CDR1 GTSNPN and CDR2 SVGIG (reference sequence). V lost 5 bases and J lost 2; bases outside the gene matches: 2.

The chain has TRBV18 and TRBJ2-5; D remains ambiguous. CDR3 length: 13 amino acids. Deletions cut 3 bases from V and 2 bases from J, with 7 bases between. CDR1 is KGHSH, CDR2 LQKENI, per germline. CDR3 loop: CASSPNTQETQYF. In nucleotides, the CDR3 is TGTGCCAGCTCACCGAACACACAAGAGACCCAGTACTTC.

V usage is TRBV12-5 and J usage is TRBJ2-3, with 7 bases aligning to TRBD2. The V segment lost 6 bases and the J segment 3 bases; nucleotides outside the gene matches: 9. The germline CDR1 and CDR2 sequences are LGHNT and FRNRAP. The CDR3 has 15 amino acids. The CDR3 DNA sequence: TGTGCTAGTGGCCTGGGGGGGGTTGAAACAGATACGCAGTATTTT. As protein: CASGLGGVETDTQYF.

This chain joins TRBV3-1 (or the pseudogene TRBV3-2) and TRBJ2-1; 12 bases are shared with TRBD2. The CDR3 spans 19 residues. V lost 1 base to trimming and J lost 0 bases; unmatched junction nucleotides: 7. Germline lookup yields CDR1 LGHDT and CDR2 YNNKEL (reference sequence). CDR3 residues: CASSQGTSGIRSSYNEQFF. DNA for the CDR3: TGTGCCAGCAGCCAAGGGACTAGCGGGATCCGTAGCTCCTACAATGAGCAGTTCTTC.

This rearrangement joins TRBV5-5 to TRBJ1-1; TRBD1 agrees at 8 bases. This CDR3 is 16 amino acids long. Germline values: CDR1 SGHKS, CDR2 YYEKEE (reference sequence). The J segment lost 4 bases and the V segment lost 4 bases, leaving 12 bases of the junction unmatched. The CDR3 region has the DNA TGTGCCAGCAGCCAACGGACAGGGAGGGGAGGCACTGAAGCTTTCTTT. This codes for CASSQRTGRGGTEAFF.

This chain connects TRBV11-2 to TRBJ2-7; possible D gene TRBD2, 6 bases. Trimming pared 5 bases from V and 2 bases from J, leaving 13 bases between. The germline V gene has CDR1 SGHAT and CDR2 FQNNGV. The CDR3 spans 14 residues. The CDR3 sequence: CASSPSGLPYEQYF. The CDR3 region has the DNA TGTGCCAGCAGCCCAAGCGGGCTCCCCTACGAGCAGTACTTC.

This clone has only a few counts. This sequence joins TRBV6-2 or TRBV6-3 and TRBJ2-1; 10 bases map to TRBD2. V trimming: 6 bases; J trimming: 7 bases; junction bases outside the gene matches: 9. Germline V gives CDR1 MNHEY, CDR2 SVGEGT. The CDR3 is 15 amino acids. CDR3 in DNA: TGTGCCAGCAGCCCTAGCGGGAGATTAAAAAATGAGCAGTTCTTC. Its protein is CASSPSGRLKNEQFF.

The chain links TRBV15 to TRBJ1-1; 9 positions agree with TRBD1. In germline, CDR1 is LNHNV, CDR2 YYDKDF (reference sequence). This CDR3 comprises 14 residues. Trimming cost V 3 bases and J 5 bases; bases outside gene matches: 4. CDR3 in DNA: TGTGCCACCAGCAGGGGGGGACAGGGAACTGAAGCTTTCTTT. Translating it yields CATSRGGQGTEAFF.

This clone was seen just once. The rearrangement uses TRBV14 and TRBJ1-1; a possible D gene is TRBD1 (5 bases). CDR1 and CDR2 from the germline V gene are SGHDN and FVKESK. This CDR3 comprises 11 residues. V was pared by 1 base and J by 10 bases, with 7 bases between. The DNA for the CDR3 is TGTGCCAGCAGCCAAGCGGGGGGAGCTTTCTTT. Its protein is CASSQAGGAFF.

The chain recombines TRBV5-6 with TRBJ2-7; tentative D call: TRBD2 (6 bases). Trimming shortened V by 1 base and J by 5 bases, and 16 bases separated the two germline ends. In germline, CDR1 is SGHDT, CDR2 YYEEEE. The CDR3 loop spans 15 amino acids. CDR3: CASSLRRVPWDEQYF. CDR3 DNA sequence: TGTGCCAGCAGCTTGAGGAGGGTTCCTTGGGACGAGCAGTACTTC.

The CDR3 here is CASSSNRVFQTEAFF. In DNA form, the CDR3 reads TGTGCCAGCAGCTCGAACAGGGTTTTTCAGACTGAAGCTTTCTTT. The chain has TRBV13 and TRBJ1-1; D might be TRBD1 (6 bases). Germline CDR1 reads PRHDT; CDR2 reads FYEKMQ (reference sequence). V was clipped by 4 bases and J by 5 bases, with 17 bases between them. This CDR3 has 15 amino acids.

The chain links TRBV5-1 to TRBJ2-5; TRBD2 matches at 7 bases. The CDR3 has 15 residues. Germline CDR1 and CDR2: SGHRS and YFSETQ. With 2 bases clipped from V and 4 bases from J, the junction kept 8 bases outside the gene matches. CDR3 nucleotide sequence: TGCGCCAGCAGCTTTGGAGGGAGGGCGGGAGAGACCCAGTACTTC. This codes for CASSFGGRAGETQYF. The full variable domain, its missing parts supplied by reference TRBV5-1 and TRBJ2-5, is KAGVTQTPRYLIKTRGQQVTLSCSPISGHRSVSWYQQTPGQGLQFLFEYFSETQRNKGNFPGRFSGRQFSNSRSEMNVSTLELGDSALYLCASSFGGRAGETQYFGPGTRLLVL.